Listed here is a single TCR beta chain. The data were taken from a study of blood T cell repertoires in COVID-19. As for the study in general: T cells, B-cell-depleted T cells, or PBMCs supplied cDNA or gDNA.

CDR1 is SGHNT and CDR2 is YENEEA in the germline V gene. With 5 bases removed from V and 6 bases from J, the gap between germline ends came to 11 bases. The CDR3 is 13 amino acids. Some clones are missing from TCRdb's copy, which holds only in-frame ones; the method was immunoSEQ multiplex PCR. The sample yields roughly 230,000 clones, 75% to 85% seen once. J is TRBJ2-4 and V is TRBV11-3, with D perhaps matching TRBD2 (5 bases). Sequenced sample: peripheral blood. The clonotype originates from a human donor in a cohort sampled during active COVID-19. The CDR3 coding sequence is TGTGCCAGCAGCCTGGGAGAGAGAAACATTCAGTACTTC. Translating it yields CASSLGERNIQYF. The full variable domain, with the rest looked up from reference TRBV11-3 and TRBJ2-4, is EAGVVQSPRYKIIEKKQPVAFWCNPISGHNTLYWYLQNLGQGPELLIRYENEEAVDDSQLPKDRFSAERLKGVDSTLKIQPAELGDSAVYLCASSLGERNIQYFGAGTRLSVL.